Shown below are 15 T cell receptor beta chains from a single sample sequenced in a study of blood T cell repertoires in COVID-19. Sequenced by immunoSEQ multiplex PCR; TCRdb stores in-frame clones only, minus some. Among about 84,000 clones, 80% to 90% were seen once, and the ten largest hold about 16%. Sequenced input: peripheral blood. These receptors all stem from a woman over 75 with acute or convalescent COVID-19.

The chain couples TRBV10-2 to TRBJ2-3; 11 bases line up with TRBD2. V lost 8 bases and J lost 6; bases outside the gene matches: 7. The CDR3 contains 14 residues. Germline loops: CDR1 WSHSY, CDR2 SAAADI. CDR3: CASSTSGAWDTQYF. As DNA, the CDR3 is TGCGCCAGCTCGACTAGCGGGGCGTGGGATACGCAGTATTTT.

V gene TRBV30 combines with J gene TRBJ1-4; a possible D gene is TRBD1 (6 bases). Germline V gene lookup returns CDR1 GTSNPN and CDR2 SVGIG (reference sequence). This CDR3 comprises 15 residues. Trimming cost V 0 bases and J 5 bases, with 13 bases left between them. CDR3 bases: TGTGCCTGGAGTGTAGGAACAGGGCCAAATGAAAAACTGTTTTTT. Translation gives CAWSVGTGPNEKLFF.

As DNA, the CDR3 is TGTGCCAGCAGCGGGGGGGCCAGGGCAGAAAGTGGATATGGCTACACCTTC. It encodes CASSGGARAESGYGYTF. The chain joins TRBV5-8 to TRBJ1-2; possibly TRBD1 for D (6 bases). Trimming pared 4 bases from V and 5 bases from J, leaving 24 bases between. The CDR3 covers 17 residues. The germline V gene encodes CDR1 SGHTS and CDR2 YDEGEE. The entire variable domain, with the rest obtained from reference TRBV5-8 and TRBJ1-2, is as follows: EAGVTQSPTHLIKTRGQQATLRCSPISGHTSVYWYQQALGLGLQFLLWYDEGEERNRGNFPPRFSGRQFPNYSSELNVNALELEDSALYLCASSGGARAESGYGYTFGSGTRLTVV.

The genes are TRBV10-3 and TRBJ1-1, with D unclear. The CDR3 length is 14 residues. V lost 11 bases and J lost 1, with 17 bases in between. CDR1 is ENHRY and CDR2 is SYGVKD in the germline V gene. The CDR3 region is CALRGPGANTEAFF. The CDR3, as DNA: TGTGCCCTCCGTGGCCCGGGTGCGAACACTGAAGCTTTCTTT.

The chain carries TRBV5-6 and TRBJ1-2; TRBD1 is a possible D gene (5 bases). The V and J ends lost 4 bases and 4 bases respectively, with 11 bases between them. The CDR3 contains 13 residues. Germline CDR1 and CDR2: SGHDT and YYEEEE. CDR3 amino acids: CASSASQGYGYTF. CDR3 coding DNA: TGTGCCAGCAGCGCGTCGCAGGGCTATGGCTACACCTTC.

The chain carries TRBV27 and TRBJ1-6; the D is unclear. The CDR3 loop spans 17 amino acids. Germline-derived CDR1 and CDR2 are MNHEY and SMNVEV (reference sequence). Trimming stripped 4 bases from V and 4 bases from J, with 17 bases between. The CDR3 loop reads CASSSPGPGAYNSPLHF. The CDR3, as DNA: TGTGCCAGCAGTTCCCCTGGGCCCGGCGCGTATAATTCACCCCTCCACTTT.

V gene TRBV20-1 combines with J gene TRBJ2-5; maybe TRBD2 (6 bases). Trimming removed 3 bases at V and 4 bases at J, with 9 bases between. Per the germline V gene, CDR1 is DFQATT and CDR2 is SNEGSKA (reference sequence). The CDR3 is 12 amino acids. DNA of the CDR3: TGCAGTGCTAGTCCCGGGGGAGAGACCCAGTACTTC. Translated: CSASPGGETQYF.

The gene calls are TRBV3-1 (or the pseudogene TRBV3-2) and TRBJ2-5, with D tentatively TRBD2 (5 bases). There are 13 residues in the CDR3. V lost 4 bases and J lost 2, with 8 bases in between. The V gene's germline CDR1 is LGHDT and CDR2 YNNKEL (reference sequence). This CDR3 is CASSLRVQETQYF. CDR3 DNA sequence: TGTGCCAGCAGCCTGAGGGTACAAGAGACCCAGTACTTC.

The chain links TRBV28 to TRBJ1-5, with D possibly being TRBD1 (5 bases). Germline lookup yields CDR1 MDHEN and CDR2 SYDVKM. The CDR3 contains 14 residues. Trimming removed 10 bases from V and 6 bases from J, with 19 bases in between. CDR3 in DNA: TGTGCCACCCACGTGGGGGGGGTGAGTCAGCCCCAGCATTTT. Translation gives CATHVGGVSQPQHF.

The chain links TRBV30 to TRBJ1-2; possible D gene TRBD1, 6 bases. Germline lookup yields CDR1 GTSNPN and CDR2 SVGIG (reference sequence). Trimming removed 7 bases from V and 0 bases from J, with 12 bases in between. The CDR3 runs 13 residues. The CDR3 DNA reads TGTGCCTCAAACAGGGACACTAACTATGGCTACACCTTC. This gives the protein CASNRDTNYGYTF.

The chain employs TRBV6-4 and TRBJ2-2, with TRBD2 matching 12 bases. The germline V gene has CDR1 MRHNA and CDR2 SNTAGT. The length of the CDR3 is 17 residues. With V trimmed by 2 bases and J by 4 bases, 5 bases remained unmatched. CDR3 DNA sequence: TGTGCCAGCAGTGACCTCGGACTAGCGGGGTCCACCGGGGAGCTGTTTTTT. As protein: CASSDLGLAGSTGELFF.

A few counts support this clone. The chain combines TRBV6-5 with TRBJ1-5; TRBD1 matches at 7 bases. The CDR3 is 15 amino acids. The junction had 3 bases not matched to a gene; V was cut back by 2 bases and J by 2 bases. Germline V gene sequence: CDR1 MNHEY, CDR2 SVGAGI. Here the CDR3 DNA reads TGTGCCAGCAGTTACGGGGGGACAGGCAATCAGCCCCAGCATTTT. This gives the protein CASSYGGTGNQPQHF.

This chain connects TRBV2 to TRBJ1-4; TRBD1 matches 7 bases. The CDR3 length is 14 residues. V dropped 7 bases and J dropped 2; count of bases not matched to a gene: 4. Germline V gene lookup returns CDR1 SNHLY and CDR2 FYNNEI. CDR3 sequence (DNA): TGTGCCAGCACTGGGACAGTCACTAATGAAAAACTGTTTTTT. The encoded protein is CASTGTVTNEKLFF.

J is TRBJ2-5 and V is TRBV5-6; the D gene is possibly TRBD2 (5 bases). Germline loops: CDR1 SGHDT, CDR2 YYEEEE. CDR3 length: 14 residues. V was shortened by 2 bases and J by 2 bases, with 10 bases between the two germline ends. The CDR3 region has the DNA TGTGCCAGCAGCTTACGGGGATATCAAGAGACCCAGTACTTC. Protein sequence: CASSLRGYQETQYF. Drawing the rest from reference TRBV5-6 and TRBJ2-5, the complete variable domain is DAGVTQSPTHLIKTRGQQVTLRCSPKSGHDTVSWYQQALGQGPQFIFQYYEEEERQRGNFPDRFSGHQFPNYSSELNVNALLLGDSALYLCASSLRGYQETQYFGPGTRLLVL.

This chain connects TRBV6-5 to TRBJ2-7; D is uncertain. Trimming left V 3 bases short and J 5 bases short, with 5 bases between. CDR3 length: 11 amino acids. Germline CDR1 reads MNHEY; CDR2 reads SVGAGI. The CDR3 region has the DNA TGTGCCAGCAGTTATTCCGACGAGCAGTACTTC. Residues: CASSYSDEQYF.